The T cell receptor beta chain described here comes from a study of T cell responses to AZD1222 COVID-19 vaccine. Germline V lookup: CDR1 SGDLS, CDR2 YYNGEE. V shed 3 bases and J 9 bases; nucleotides not matched to a gene: 7. This CDR3 is 13 amino acids long. General observations from the study: Most donors were white British, females outnumbered males, and clonal diversity was possibly underestimated.

Remarks on this clone: Its antigen is currently unknown.

Clones were sequenced by immunoSEQ multiplex PCR, and TCRdb holds only the in-frame ones, with some missing. The data contain about 78,000 clones, around nine tenths of them seen just once; the ten biggest clones take up over 3%. Second-dose timings of about 4 or about 12 weeks were pooled. The source of this sequence is an adult who received the AZD1222 COVID-19 vaccine. The chain recombines TRBV9 with TRBJ1-2; 8 bases line up with TRBD1. Specimen: peripheral blood, collected 28 days after the second AZD1222 dose. CDR3 sequence: CASSEWTGNRYTF. The CDR3 DNA sequence: TGTGCCAGCAGCGAGTGGACAGGGAATCGCTACACCTTC.